This entry lists 14 T cell receptor beta chains sequenced from one sample in a study of T cell repertoires in cytomegalovirus infection. TCRdb re-called the reads through MiXCR, storing one row per CDR3 protein. This sample has about 250,000 distinct CDR3 sequences, with about 7% found just once. The sequenced sample consisted of PBMCs. The receptors stem from a human donor in good health (CMV status not recorded). Some clones in this sample may be carry-over from other donors' samples.

This clonotype has a count of ten or more. The chain couples TRBV12-3 or TRBV12-4 to TRBJ2-3; no definite D call. Trimming removed 6 bases at V and 6 bases at J, with 13 bases between. The CDR3 covers 13 residues. The CDR3 bases are TGTGCCAGCAGCCCACAGAACCGTGATACGCAGTATTTT. Encoded protein: CASSPQNRDTQYF.

This clonotype was counted ten times or more. V usage is TRBV15 and J usage is TRBJ2-1; 9 positions match TRBD2. From germline, CDR1 is LNHNV and CDR2 YYDKDF (reference sequence). This CDR3 is 16 amino acids long. V dropped 1 base and J dropped 3; count of bases not matched to a gene: 4. This CDR3 reads CATSRAAGGLYNEQFF. CDR3 nucleotide sequence: TGTGCCACCAGCAGAGCAGCGGGGGGCCTCTACAATGAGCAGTTCTTC.

The CDR3 is CAARDSPTYEQYF. DNA for the CDR3: TGTGCCGCCCGGGATAGCCCGACCTACGAGCAGTACTTC. V gene TRBV10-3 combines with J gene TRBJ2-7, with D possibly TRBD2 on 5 matching bases. Germline-derived CDR1 and CDR2 are ENHRY and SYGVKD. The CDR3 loop spans 13 amino acids. Trimming left V 11 bases short and J 2 bases short, with 16 bases between.

This clonotype was observed many times. The J gene is TRBJ2-7, the V gene TRBV25-1; D may correspond to TRBD1 or TRBD2 (5 bases each). The germline V gene encodes CDR1 MGHDK and CDR2 SYGVNS. The V gene lost 6 bases and the J gene lost 3 bases, with 12 bases spanning the gap. CDR3 size: 13 residues. CDR3 amino acids: CASRGDEFYEQYF. CDR3 nucleotide sequence: TGTGCCAGCAGGGGGGACGAATTCTACGAGCAGTACTTC.

This clonotype was seen ten or more times. The rearrangement links TRBV12-3 or TRBV12-4 to TRBJ2-1; a possible D gene is TRBD2 (7 bases). The V end was cut by 4 bases, the J end by 4 bases, with 14 bases between. The length of the CDR3 is 15 residues. The DNA of the CDR3 is TGTGCCAGCAGTTCGGTGGCGGGGGCTTACAATGAGCAGTTCTTC. This sequence encodes CASSSVAGAYNEQFF.

There are many counts of this clonotype. This sequence joins TRBV20-1 and TRBJ1-1; 10 bases align to TRBD1. Germline CDR1 is DFQATT and CDR2 is SNEGSKA (reference sequence). The CDR3 is 14 residues long. Trimming at V came to 1 base and at J to 4 bases, leaving 3 bases not matched to a gene. CDR3: CSARGQGAGTEAFF. The DNA for the CDR3 is TGCAGTGCTAGAGGACAGGGGGCTGGCACTGAAGCTTTCTTT.

The V gene is TRBV7-6, the J gene TRBJ2-3, with unresolved D. Germline CDR1 SGHVS, CDR2 FNYEAQ. The CDR3 loop spans 13 amino acids. V was cut by 5 bases and J by 4 bases, with 10 bases left in between. DNA of the CDR3: TGTGCCAGCAGCATAAACGAGGCAGATACGCAGTATTTT. Amino acids: CASSINEADTQYF.

In this sample, this clonotype turned up many times. The chain combines TRBV6-1 with TRBJ2-2; D not resolved. V shed 2 bases and J shed 5 bases, with 12 bases lying between them. Looked up from germline, CDR1 is MNHNS and CDR2 is SASEGT. The CDR3 runs 15 residues. DNA of the CDR3: TGTGCCAGCAGTGAAAAGGCAGTTTCTACCGGGGAGCTGTTTTTT. Amino acid sequence: CASSEKAVSTGELFF.

V and J are TRBV29-1 and TRBJ2-5; D could derive from TRBD1 or TRBD2 (6 bases each). CDR1 SQVTM and CDR2 ANQGSEA come from the germline V gene. Trimming cost V 7 bases and J 4 bases, with 19 bases left between them. The CDR3 runs 14 residues. CDR3 in amino acids: CSGGRGGLGETQYF. CDR3 nucleotides: TGCAGCGGGGGGCGCGGAGGGCTGGGAGAGACCCAGTACTTC.

In its sample, this clonotype was seen a few times. V usage is TRBV5-1 and J usage is TRBJ2-1; no definite D call. Germline-derived CDR1 and CDR2 are SGHRS and YFSETQ. The length of the CDR3 is 13 residues. Trimming took off 0 bases at V and 12 bases at J, with 13 bases between the two ends. The CDR3 region has the DNA TGCGCCAGCAGCTTGGACGTGTATGAGGTGCAGTTCTTC. Amino acid sequence: CASSLDVYEVQFF.

This clonotype was seen repeatedly, ten times or more. This rearrangement joins TRBV30 to TRBJ1-6; the D gene is possibly TRBD1 (6 bases). With 3 bases removed from V and 9 bases from J, the gap between germline ends came to 24 bases. Germline loops: CDR1 GTSNPN, CDR2 SVGIG (reference sequence). The CDR3 consists of 17 residues. CDR3 nucleotide sequence: TGTGCCTGGAGCGCTGGACAGTCCGGGGTGTGGGTTTCACCCCTCCACTTT. It is translated as CAWSAGQSGVWVSPLHF.

This clonotype was seen many times. This chain uses TRBV12-3 or TRBV12-4 with TRBJ2-2; 7 positions agree with TRBD1. The CDR3 loop spans 16 amino acids. The V and J ends lost 5 bases and 1 base, in that order; junction bases with no gene match: 7. Here the CDR3 DNA reads TGTGCCAGCAGTCCGGCCGGGACAGTGAACACCGGGGAGCTGTTTTTT. Amino acids: CASSPAGTVNTGELFF.

This clonotype has a count of ten or more. The chain links TRBV7-2 to TRBJ2-5, with D possibly matching TRBD1 (6 bases). Germline CDR1 SGHTA, CDR2 FQGNSA. This CDR3 is built from 14 residues. V was shortened by 4 bases and J by 1 base, with 10 bases between the two germline ends. In DNA, the CDR3 is TGTGCCAGCAGCTCCGCAGGGGTCCAAGAGACCCAGTACTTC. The encoded protein is CASSSAGVQETQYF.

This clonotype was observed a few times. This chain joins TRBV11-2 and TRBJ2-1; 9 nucleotides align to TRBD2. The V gene's germline CDR1 is SGHAT and CDR2 FQNNGV. J gave up 4 bases and V 5 bases, and 6 bases lay outside the gene matches. The CDR3 contains 15 residues. The CDR3 sequence is CASSPRLAEYNEQFF. The CDR3 bases are TGTGCCAGCAGCCCCCGACTAGCGGAATACAATGAGCAGTTCTTC.